This T cell receptor beta chain comes out of a study of beta chain features in type 1 diabetes. Study-level points and caveats: High TCR expression in some cells could lead to their over-representation in cDNA sequencing. Fewer junction insertions and more nucleotide deletions appeared in type 1 diabetes patients. Patients' naive, central memory and regulatory TCRB repertoires appeared more alike than those of healthy donors. Researchers report that Type 1 diabetes patients had moderately but significantly shorter TCRB CDR3s across all four CD4+ subsets.

The germline CDR1 and CDR2 sequences are MNHEY and SVGAGI. This CDR3 contains 14 residues. Deletions cut 0 bases from V and 6 bases from J, with 12 bases between. Of the isolated RNA, all was reverse transcribed, and so the sequenced material was expressed TCRB transcripts. Sequencing was performed with immunoSEQ multiplex PCR; in TCRdb, only in-frame clones are kept and a portion is missing. The sample records 250,000 to 300,000 clones, about 13% being singletons. Of note for this clone: Its specificity is not known.

Purity exceeding 95% was reached by all sorted populations. The receptor comes from a man under 40 with type 1 diabetes. This chain links TRBV6-5 with TRBJ2-7, with D possibly TRBD2 on 5 matching bases. Sequenced: naive CD4+ T cells from blood. The CDR3 DNA follows: TGTGCCAGCAGTTACTCCCTAGTCGAGGGCGAGCAGTACTTC. Protein sequence: CASSYSLVEGEQYF.